The entry below gives a single T cell receptor (beta chain) sequence along with its context. This sample was taken from a study of identical twins. The V and J ends lost 2 bases and 10 bases respectively, with 10 bases between them. The CDR3 length is 12 residues. Looked up from germline, CDR1 is SGHRS and CDR2 is YFSETQ. From the 5' RACE reads, TCRdb called clonotypes with MiXCR, one entry per CDR3 protein. Here the sample spans about 200,000 distinct CDR3 sequences, more than 15% being singletons. These records were also assigned to another study, of T cells expressing NK-cell markers.

The chain joins TRBV5-1 to TRBJ2-1; D gene uncertain. The sequencing sample was made of CD8+ T cells sorted from blood. This clonotype was obtained from a woman aged 18-30 years in good health. The CDR3: CASSFSPREQFF. CDR3 DNA sequence: TGCGCCAGCAGCTTTTCCCCCCGAGAGCAGTTCTTC.